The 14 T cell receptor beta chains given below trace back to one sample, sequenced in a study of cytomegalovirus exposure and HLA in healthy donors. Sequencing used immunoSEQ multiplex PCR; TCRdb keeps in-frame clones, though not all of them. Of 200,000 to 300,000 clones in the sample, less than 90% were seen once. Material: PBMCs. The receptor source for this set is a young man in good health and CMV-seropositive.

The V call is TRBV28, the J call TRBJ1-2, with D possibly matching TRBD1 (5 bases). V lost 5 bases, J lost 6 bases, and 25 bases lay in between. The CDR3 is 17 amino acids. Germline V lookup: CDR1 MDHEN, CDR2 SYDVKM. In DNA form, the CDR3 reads TGTGCCAGCAGTATCCTAGGGGCCCAATCCAAGAAGGATGGCTACACCTTC. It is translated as CASSILGAQSKKDGYTF.

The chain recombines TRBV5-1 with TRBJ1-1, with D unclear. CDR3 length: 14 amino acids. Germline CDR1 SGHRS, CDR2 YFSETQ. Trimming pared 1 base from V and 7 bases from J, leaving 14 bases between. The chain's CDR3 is CASSLRADFSEAFF. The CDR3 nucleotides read TGCGCCAGCAGCTTGCGGGCTGACTTTAGTGAAGCTTTCTTT.

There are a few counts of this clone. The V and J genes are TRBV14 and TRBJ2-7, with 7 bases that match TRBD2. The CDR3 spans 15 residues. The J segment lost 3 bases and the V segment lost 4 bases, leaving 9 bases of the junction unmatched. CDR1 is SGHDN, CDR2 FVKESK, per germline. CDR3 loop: CASSPTLGEGYEQYF. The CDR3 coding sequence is TGTGCCAGCAGCCCCACCTTGGGGGAGGGCTACGAGCAGTACTTC.

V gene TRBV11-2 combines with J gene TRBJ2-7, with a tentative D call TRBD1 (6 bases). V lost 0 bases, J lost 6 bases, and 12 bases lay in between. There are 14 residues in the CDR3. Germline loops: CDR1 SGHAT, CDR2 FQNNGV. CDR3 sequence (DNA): TGTGCCAGCAGCTTAGATTACAGGGCACCCGAGCAGTACTTC. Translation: CASSLDYRAPEQYF.

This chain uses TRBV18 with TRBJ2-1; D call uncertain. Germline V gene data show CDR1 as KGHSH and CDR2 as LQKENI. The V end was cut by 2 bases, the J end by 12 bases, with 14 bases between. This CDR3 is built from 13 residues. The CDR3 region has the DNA TGTGCCAGCTCACCAGACGCCCTCAGAGGGCAGTTCTTC. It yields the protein CASSPDALRGQFF.

As DNA, the CDR3 is TGCGCCAGCAGCCAAGGCCCGTACATCGGACAGCAAGAGACCCAGTACTTC. Amino acid sequence: CASSQGPYIGQQETQYF. The chain joins TRBV4-3 to TRBJ2-5; weak D call: TRBD1 (6 bases). The CDR3 has 17 residues. CDR1 LGHNA and CDR2 YSLEER come from the germline V gene. Trimming pared 1 base from V and 2 bases from J, leaving 17 bases between.

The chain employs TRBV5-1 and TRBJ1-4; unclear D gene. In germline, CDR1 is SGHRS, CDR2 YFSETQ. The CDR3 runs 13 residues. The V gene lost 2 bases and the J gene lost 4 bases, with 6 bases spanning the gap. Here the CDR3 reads CASSLIGNEKLFF. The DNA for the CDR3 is TGCGCCAGCAGCTTAATCGGTAATGAAAAACTGTTTTTT. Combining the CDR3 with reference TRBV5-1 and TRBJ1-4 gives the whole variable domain KAGVTQTPRYLIKTRGQQVTLSCSPISGHRSVSWYQQTPGQGLQFLFEYFSETQRNKGNFPGRFSGRQFSNSRSEMNVSTLELGDSALYLCASSLIGNEKLFFGSGTQLSVL.

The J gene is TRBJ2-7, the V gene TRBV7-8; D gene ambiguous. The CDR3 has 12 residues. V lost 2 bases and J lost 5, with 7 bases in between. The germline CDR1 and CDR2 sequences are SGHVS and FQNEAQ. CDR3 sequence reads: CASSLIGNEQYF. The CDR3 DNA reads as TGTGCCAGCAGCTTAATAGGGAACGAGCAGTACTTC. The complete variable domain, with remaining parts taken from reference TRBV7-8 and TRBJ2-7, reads GAGVSQSPRYKVAKRGQDVALRCDPISGHVSLFWYQQALGQGPEFLTYFQNEAQLDKSGLPSDRFFAERPEGSVSTLKIQRTQQEDSAVYLCASSLIGNEQYFGPGTRLTVT.

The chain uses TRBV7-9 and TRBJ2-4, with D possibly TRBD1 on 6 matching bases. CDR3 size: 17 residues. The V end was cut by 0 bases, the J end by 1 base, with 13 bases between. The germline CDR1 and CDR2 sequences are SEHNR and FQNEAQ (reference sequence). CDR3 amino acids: CASSLASGRGAKNIQYF. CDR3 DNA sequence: TGTGCCAGCAGCTTAGCGTCGGGCAGGGGTGCCAAAAACATTCAGTACTTC.

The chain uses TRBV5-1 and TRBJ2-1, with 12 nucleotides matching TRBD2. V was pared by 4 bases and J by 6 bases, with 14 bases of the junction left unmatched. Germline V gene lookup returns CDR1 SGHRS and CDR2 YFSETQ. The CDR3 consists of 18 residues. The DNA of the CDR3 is TGCGCCAGCAGCGGGAATTTACTAGCGGGAGGATCGGTCAATGAGCAGTTCTTC. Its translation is CASSGNLLAGGSVNEQFF. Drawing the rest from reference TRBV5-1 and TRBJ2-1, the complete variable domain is KAGVTQTPRYLIKTRGQQVTLSCSPISGHRSVSWYQQTPGQGLQFLFEYFSETQRNKGNFPGRFSGRQFSNSRSEMNVSTLELGDSALYLCASSGNLLAGGSVNEQFFGPGTRLTVL.

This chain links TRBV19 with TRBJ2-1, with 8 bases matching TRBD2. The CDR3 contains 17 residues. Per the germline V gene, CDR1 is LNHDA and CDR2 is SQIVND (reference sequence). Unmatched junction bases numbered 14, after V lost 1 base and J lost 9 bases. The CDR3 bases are TGTGCCAGTAGTATAGTGATCCTCTCGGGAGGGCCGGGTGAGCAGTTCTTC. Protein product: CASSIVILSGGPGEQFF.

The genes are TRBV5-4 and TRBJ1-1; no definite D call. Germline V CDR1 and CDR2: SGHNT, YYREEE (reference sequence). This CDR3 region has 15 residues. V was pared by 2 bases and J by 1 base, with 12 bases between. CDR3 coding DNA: TGTGCCAGCAGCTTCGGTAGGGAGGGGAACACTGAAGCTTTCTTT. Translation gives CASSFGREGNTEAFF. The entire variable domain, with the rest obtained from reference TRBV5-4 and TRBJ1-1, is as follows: ETGVTQSPTHLIKTRGQQVTLRCSSQSGHNTVSWYQQALGQGPQFIFQYYREEENGRGNFPPRFSGLQFPNYSSELNVNALELDDSALYLCASSFGREGNTEAFFGQGTRLTVV.

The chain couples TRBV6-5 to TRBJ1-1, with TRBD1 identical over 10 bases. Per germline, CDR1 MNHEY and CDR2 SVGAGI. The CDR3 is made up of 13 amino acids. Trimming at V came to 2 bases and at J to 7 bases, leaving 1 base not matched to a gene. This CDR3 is CASSYRDRGEAFF. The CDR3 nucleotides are TGTGCCAGCAGTTACCGGGACAGGGGTGAAGCTTTCTTT.

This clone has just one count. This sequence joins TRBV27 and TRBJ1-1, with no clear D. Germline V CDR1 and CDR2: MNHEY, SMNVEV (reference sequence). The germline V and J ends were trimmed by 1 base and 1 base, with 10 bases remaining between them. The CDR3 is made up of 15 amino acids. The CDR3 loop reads CASSLYGPTNTEAFF. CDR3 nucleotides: TGTGCCAGCAGTTTATACGGACCGACGAACACTGAAGCTTTCTTT.